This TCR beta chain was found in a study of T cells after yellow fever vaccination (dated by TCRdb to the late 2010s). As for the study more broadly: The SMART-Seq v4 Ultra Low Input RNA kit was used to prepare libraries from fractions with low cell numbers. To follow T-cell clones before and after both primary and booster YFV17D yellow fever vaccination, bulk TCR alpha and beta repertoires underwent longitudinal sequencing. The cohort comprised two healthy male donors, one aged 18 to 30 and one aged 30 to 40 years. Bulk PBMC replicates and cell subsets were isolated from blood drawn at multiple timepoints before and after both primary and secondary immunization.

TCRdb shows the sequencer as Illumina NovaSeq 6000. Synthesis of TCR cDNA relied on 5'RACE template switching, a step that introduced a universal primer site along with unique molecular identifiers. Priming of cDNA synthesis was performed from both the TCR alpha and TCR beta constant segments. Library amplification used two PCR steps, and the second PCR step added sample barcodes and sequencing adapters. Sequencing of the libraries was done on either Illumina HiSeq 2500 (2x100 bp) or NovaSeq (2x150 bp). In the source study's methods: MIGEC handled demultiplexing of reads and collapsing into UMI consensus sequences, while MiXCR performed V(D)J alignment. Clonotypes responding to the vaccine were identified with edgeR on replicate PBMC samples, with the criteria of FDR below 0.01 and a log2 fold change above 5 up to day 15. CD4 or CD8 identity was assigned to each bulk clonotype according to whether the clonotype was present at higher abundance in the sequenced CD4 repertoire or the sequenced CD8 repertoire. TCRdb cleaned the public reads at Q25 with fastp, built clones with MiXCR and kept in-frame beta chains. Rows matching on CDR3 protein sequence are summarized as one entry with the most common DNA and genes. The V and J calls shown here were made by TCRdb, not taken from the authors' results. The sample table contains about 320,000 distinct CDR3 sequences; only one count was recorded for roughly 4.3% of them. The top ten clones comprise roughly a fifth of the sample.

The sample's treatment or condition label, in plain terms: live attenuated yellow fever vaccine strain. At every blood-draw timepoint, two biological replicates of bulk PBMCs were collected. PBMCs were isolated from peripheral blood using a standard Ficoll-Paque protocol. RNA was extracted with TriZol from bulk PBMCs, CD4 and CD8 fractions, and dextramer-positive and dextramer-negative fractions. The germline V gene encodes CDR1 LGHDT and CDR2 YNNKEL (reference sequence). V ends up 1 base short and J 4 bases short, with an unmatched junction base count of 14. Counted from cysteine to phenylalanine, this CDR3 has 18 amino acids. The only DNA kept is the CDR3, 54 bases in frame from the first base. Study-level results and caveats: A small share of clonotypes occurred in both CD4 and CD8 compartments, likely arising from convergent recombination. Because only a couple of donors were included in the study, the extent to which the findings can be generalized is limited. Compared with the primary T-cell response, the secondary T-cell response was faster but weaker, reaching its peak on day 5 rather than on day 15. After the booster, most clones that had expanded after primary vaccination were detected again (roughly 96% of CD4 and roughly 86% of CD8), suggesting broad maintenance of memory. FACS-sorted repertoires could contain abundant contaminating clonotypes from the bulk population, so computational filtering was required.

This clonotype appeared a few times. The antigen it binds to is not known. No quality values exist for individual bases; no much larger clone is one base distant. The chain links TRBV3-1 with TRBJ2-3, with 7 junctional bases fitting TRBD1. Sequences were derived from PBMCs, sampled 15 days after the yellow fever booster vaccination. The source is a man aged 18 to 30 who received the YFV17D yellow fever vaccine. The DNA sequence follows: TGTGCCAGCAGCCAAGCTTCCTCAGACAGGGAAGCTTCAGATACGCAGTATTTT. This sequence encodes CASSQASSDREASDTQYF.